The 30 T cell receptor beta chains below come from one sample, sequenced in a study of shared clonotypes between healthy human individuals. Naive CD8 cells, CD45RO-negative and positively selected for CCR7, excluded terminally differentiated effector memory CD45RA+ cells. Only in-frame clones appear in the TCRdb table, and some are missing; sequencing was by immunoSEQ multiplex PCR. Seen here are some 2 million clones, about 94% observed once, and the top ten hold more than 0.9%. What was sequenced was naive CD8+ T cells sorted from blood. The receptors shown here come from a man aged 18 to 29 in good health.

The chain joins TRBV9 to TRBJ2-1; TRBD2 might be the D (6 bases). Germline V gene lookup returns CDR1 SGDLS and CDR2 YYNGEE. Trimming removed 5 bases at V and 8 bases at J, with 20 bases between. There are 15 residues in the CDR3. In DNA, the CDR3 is TGTGCCAGCAGTCCCGAGGGACTCCCCGGAGATGAGCAGTTCTTC. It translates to CASSPEGLPGDEQFF.

CDR3 bases: TGTGCCAGCAGTTTATCCGGGGAATCCCAGTTCTTC. Amino acid sequence: CASSLSGESQFF. The chain joins TRBV27 to TRBJ2-1; D is possibly TRBD2 (5 bases). This CDR3 spans 12 amino acids. Trimming cost V 0 bases and J 13 bases, with 10 bases left between them. The germline gives CDR1 MNHEY, CDR2 SMNVEV (reference sequence).

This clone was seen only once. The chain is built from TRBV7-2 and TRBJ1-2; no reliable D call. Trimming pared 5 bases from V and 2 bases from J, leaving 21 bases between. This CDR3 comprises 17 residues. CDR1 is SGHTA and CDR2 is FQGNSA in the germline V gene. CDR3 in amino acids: CASSPRREGGLNYGYTF. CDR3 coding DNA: TGTGCCAGCAGCCCTCGTCGGGAGGGAGGGTTGAACTATGGCTACACCTTC.

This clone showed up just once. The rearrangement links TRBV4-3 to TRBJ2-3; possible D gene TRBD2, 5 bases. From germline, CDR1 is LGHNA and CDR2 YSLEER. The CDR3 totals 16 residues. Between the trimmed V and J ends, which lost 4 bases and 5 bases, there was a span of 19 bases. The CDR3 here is CASSRGLEGVLDTQYF. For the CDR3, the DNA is TGCGCCAGCAGCCGAGGTCTTGAGGGAGTCCTAGATACGCAGTATTTT.

The CDR3 region has the DNA TGTGCCTGGAGTGTTGTAGGGGGCGATTCAGATGGCTACACCTTC. Its translation is CAWSVVGGDSDGYTF. The gene calls are TRBV30 and TRBJ1-2, with TRBD1 identical over 7 bases. J was trimmed by 6 bases and V by 0 bases; bases with no gene match: 10. This CDR3 comprises 15 residues. CDR1 is GTSNPN and CDR2 is SVGIG in the germline V gene (reference sequence).

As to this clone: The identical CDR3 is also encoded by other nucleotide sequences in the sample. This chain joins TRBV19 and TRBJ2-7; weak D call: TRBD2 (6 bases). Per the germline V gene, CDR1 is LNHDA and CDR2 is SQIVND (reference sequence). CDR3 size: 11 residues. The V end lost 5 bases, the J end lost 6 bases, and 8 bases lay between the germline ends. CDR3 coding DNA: TGTGCCAGTAGTCGGGGGAGCGAGCAGTACTTC. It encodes CASSRGSEQYF.

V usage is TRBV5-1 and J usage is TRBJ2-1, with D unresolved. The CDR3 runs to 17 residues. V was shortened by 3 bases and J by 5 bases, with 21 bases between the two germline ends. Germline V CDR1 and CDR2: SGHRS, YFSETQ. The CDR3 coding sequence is TGCGCCAGCAGCTGGCCCTCCGGGCCTCGAGCCGACAATGAGCAGTTCTTC. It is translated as CASSWPSGPRADNEQFF. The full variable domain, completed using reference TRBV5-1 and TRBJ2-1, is KAGVTQTPRYLIKTRGQQVTLSCSPISGHRSVSWYQQTPGQGLQFLFEYFSETQRNKGNFPGRFSGRQFSNSRSEMNVSTLELGDSALYLCASSWPSGPRADNEQFFGPGTRLTVL.

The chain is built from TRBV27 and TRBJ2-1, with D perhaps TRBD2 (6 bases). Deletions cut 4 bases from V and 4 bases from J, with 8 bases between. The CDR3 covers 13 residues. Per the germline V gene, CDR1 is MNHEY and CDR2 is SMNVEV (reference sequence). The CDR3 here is CASSSRDYNEQFF. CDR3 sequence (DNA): TGTGCCAGCAGTTCGCGGGATTACAATGAGCAGTTCTTC.

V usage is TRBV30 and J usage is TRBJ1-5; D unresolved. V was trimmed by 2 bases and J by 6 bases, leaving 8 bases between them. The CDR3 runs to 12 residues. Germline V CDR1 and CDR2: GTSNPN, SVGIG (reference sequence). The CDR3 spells CAWSSKGQPQHF. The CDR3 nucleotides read TGTGCCTGGAGTTCAAAAGGTCAGCCCCAGCATTTT. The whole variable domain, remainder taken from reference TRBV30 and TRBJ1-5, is SQTIHQWPATLVQPVGSPLSLECTVEGTSNPNLYWYRQAAGRGLQLLFYSVGIGQISSEVPQNLSASRPQDRQFILSSKKLLLSDSGFYLCAWSSKGQPQHFGDGTRLSIL.

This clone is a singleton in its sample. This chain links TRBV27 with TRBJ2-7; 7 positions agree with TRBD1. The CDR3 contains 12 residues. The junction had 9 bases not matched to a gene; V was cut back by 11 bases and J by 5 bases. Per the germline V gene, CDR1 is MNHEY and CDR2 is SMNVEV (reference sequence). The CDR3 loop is CASTGWSHEQYF. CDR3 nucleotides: TGTGCCTCGACAGGGTGGAGTCACGAGCAGTACTTC.

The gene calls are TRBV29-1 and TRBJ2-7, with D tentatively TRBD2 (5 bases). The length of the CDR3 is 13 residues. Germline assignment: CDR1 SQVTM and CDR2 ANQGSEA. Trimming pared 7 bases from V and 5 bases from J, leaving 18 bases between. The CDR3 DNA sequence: TGCAGCGCTGATACCGGGGTCGGGCACGAGCAGTACTTC. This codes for CSADTGVGHEQYF.

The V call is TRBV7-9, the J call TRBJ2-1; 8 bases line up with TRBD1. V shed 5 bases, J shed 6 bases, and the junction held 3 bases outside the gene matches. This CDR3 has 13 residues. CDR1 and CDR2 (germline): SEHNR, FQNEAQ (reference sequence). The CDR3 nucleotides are TGTGCCAGCAGCCAAACAGGGGGCAATGAGCAGTTCTTC. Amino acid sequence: CASSQTGGNEQFF.

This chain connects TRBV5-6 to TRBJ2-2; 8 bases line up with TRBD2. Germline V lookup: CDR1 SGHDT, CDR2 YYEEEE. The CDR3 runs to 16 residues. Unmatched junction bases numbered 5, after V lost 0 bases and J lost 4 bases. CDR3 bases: TGTGCCAGCAGCTTGGAGTTAGCGGGAATCACCGGGGAGCTGTTTTTT. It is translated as CASSLELAGITGELFF.

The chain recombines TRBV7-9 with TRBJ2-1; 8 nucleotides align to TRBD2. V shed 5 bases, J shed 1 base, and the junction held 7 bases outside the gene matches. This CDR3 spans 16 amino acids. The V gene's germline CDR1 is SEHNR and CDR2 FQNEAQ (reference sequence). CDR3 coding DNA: TGTGCCAGCAGCACAGGGCTAGCGGGTTCCTACAATGAGCAGTTCTTC. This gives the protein CASSTGLAGSYNEQFF. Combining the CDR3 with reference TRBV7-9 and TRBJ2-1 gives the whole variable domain DTGVSQNPRHKITKRGQNVTFRCDPISEHNRLYWYRQTLGQGPEFLTYFQNEAQLEKSRLLSDRFSAERPKGSFSTLEIQRTEQGDSAMYLCASSTGLAGSYNEQFFGPGTRLTVL.

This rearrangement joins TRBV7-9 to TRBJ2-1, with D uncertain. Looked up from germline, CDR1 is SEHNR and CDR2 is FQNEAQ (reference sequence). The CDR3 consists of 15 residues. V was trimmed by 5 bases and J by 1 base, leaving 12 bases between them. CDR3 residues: CASSPGSGSYNEQFF. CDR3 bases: TGTGCCAGCAGCCCCGGATCCGGATCCTACAATGAGCAGTTCTTC.

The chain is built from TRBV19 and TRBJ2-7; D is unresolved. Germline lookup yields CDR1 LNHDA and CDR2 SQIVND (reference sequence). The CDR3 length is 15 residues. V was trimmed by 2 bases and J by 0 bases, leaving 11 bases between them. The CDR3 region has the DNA TGTGCCAGTAGTATATACCTTTCTAGCTCCTACGAGCAGTACTTC. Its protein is CASSIYLSSSYEQYF.

CDR3 nucleotides: TGTGCCTGGAGTACCTACAGGGAGAGGGACCAAGAGACCCAGTACTTC. This gives the protein CAWSTYRERDQETQYF. The chain is built from TRBV30 and TRBJ2-5; D might be TRBD1 (6 bases). Germline V lookup: CDR1 GTSNPN, CDR2 SVGIG (reference sequence). The germline V and J ends were trimmed by 2 bases and 0 bases, with 16 bases remaining between them. CDR3 size: 16 residues.

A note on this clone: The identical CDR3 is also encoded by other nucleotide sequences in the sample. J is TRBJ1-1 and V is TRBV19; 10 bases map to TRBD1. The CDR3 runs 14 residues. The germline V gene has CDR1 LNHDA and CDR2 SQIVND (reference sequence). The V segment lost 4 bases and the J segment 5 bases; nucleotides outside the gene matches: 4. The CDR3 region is CASSTTGGGTEAFF. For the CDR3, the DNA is TGTGCCAGTAGTACGACAGGGGGCGGAACTGAAGCTTTCTTT.

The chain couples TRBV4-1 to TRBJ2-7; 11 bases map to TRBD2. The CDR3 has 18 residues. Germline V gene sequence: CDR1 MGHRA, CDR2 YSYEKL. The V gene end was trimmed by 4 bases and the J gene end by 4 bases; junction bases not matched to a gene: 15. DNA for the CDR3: TGCGCCAGCAGCCTGAGGTACGTGGCGGGGACTAGCGGATACGAGCAGTACTTC. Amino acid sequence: CASSLRYVAGTSGYEQYF.

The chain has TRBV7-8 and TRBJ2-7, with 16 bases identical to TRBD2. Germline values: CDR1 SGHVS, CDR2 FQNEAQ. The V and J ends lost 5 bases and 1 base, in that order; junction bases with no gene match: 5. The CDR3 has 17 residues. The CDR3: CASSPGLAGGISYEQYF. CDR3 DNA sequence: TGTGCCAGCAGCCCGGGACTAGCGGGGGGGATATCCTACGAGCAGTACTTC.

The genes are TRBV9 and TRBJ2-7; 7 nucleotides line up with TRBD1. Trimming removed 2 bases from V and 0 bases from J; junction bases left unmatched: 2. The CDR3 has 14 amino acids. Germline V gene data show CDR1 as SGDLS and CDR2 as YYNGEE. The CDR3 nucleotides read TGTGCCAGCAGCGTCCGGGACAGCTCCTACGAGCAGTACTTC. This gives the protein CASSVRDSSYEQYF.

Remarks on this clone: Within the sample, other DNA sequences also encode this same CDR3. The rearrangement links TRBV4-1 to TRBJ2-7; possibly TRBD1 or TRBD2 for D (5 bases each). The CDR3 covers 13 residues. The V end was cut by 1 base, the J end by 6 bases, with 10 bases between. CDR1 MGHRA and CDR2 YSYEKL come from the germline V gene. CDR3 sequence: CASSQVGGGEQYF. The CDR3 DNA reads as TGCGCCAGCAGCCAAGTGGGTGGGGGCGAGCAGTACTTC.

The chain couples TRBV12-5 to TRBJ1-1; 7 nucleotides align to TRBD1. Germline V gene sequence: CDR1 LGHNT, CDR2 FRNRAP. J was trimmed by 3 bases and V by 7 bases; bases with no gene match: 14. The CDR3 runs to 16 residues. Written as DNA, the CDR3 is TGTGCTAGTGCCAGGGGGACAACCCATTTGGACACTGAAGCTTTCTTT. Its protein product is CASARGTTHLDTEAFF.

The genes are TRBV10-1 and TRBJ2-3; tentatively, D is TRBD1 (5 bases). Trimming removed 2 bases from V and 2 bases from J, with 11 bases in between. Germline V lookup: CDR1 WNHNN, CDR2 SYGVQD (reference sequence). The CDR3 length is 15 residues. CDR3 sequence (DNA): TGCGCCAGCAGTGAGGACAGTCCCCACACAGATACGCAGTATTTT. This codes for CASSEDSPHTDTQYF.

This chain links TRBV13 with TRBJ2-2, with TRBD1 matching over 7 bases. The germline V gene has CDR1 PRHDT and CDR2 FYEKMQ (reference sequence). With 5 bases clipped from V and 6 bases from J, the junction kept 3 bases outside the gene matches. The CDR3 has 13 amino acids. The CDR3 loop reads CASSPGGAGELFF. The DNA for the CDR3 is TGTGCCAGCAGCCCAGGGGGTGCCGGGGAGCTGTTTTTT.

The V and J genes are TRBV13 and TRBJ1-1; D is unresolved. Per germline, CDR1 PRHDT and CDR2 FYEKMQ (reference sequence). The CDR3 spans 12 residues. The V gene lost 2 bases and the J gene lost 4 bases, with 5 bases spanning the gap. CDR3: CASSLISTEAFF. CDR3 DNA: TGTGCCAGCAGCTTAATCTCCACTGAAGCTTTCTTT. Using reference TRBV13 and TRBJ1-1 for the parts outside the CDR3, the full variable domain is AAGVIQSPRHLIKEKRETATLKCYPIPRHDTVYWYQQGPGQDPQFLISFYEKMQSDKGSIPDRFSAQQFSDYHSELNMSSLELGDSALYFCASSLISTEAFFGQGTRLTVV.

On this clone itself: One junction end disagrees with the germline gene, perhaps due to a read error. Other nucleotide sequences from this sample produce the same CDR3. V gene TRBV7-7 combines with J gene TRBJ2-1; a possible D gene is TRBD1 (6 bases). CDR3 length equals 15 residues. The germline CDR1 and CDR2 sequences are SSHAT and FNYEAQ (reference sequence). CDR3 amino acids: CASSLGQGPYNEQFF. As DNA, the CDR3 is TGTGCTAGCAGCTTAGGGCAGGGGCCCTACAATGAGCAGTTCTTC.

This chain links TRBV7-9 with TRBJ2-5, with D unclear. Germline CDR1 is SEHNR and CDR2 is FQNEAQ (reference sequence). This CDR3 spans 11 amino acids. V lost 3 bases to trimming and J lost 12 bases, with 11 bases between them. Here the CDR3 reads CASSFGPDEYF. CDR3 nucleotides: TGTGCCAGCAGCTTCGGCCCCGACGAGTACTTC.

The CDR3 DNA is TGTGCCAGCAGCTTAGGAGAGGAGCTGTTTTTT. This translates into CASSLGEELFF. V and J are TRBV7-9 and TRBJ2-2, with D unclear. Per the germline V gene, CDR1 is SEHNR and CDR2 is FQNEAQ (reference sequence). This CDR3 contains 11 residues. V lost 1 base and J 10 bases, leaving 4 bases between the germline ends.

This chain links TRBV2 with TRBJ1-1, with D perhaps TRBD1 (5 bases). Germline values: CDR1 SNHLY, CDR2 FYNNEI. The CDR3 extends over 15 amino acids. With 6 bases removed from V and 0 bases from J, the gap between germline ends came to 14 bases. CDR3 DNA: TGTGCCAGCAGGGACGGGGGTAGGGTGAACACTGAAGCTTTCTTT. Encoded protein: CASRDGGRVNTEAFF.